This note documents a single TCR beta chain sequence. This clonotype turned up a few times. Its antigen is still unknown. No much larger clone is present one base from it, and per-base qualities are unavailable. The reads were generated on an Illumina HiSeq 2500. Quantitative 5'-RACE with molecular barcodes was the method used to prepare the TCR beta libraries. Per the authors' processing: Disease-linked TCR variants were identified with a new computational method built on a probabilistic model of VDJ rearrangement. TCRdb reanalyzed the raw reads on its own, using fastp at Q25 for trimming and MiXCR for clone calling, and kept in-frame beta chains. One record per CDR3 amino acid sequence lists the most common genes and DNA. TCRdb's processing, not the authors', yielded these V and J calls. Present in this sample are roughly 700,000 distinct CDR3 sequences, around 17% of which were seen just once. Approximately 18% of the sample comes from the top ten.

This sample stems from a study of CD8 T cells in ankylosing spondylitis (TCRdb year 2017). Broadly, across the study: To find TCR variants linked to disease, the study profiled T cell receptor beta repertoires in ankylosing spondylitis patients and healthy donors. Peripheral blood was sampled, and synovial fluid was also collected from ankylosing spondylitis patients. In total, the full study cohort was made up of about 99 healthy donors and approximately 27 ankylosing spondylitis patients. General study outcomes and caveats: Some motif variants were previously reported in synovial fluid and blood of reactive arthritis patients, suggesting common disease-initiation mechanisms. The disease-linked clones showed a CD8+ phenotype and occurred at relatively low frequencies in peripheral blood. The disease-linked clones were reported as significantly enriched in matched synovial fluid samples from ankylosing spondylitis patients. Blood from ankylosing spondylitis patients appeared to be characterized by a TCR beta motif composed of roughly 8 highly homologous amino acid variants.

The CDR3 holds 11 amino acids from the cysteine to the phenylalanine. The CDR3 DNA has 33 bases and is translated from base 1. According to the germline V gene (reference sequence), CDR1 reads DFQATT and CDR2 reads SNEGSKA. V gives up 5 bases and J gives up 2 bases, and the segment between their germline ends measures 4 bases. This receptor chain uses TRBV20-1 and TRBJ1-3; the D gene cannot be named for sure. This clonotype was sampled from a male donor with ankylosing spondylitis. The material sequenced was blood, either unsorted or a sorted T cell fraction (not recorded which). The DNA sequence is TGCAGTGCTGGTGCTGGAAACACCATATATTTT. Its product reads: CSAGAGNTIYF.